Presented here are 7 T cell receptor beta chains from one specimen sequenced in a study of blood T cell repertoires in COVID-19. The protocol was immunoSEQ multiplex PCR, while the TCRdb copy is restricted to in-frame clones and leaves out a portion. Of just over 90,000 clones in the sample, approximately 87% were seen once. Sequencing used peripheral blood. The receptors were sampled from a human donor with active COVID-19. The donor label of this sample is uncertain.

The chain recombines TRBV7-2 with TRBJ1-2, with TRBD1 matching over 9 bases. Per germline, CDR1 SGHTA and CDR2 FQGNSA. After removal of 5 bases from V and 10 bases from J, the junction contained 17 bases not matched to a gene. The CDR3 has 16 amino acids. The CDR3 nucleotides read TGTGCCAGCAGCCCACCAAACAGGGGGCAGATGGGGACCTACACCTTC. Protein: CASSPPNRGQMGTYTF.

The V call is TRBV6-5, the J call TRBJ2-3; 7 nucleotides line up with TRBD2. V was clipped by 1 base and J by 0 bases; unmatched bases: 4. The CDR3 covers 16 residues. Germline V gives CDR1 MNHEY, CDR2 SVGAGI. This chain's CDR3 is CASSYLGGSSTDTQYF. The CDR3 DNA sequence: TGTGCCAGCAGTTACTTGGGGGGGTCGAGCACAGATACGCAGTATTTT.

The genes are TRBV19 and TRBJ1-2, with TRBD1 matching over 7 bases. With V trimmed by 9 bases and J by 8 bases, 12 bases remained unmatched. The CDR3 runs to 13 residues. In germline, CDR1 is LNHDA, CDR2 SQIVND (reference sequence). CDR3 residues: CASRPDRVLGYTF. DNA for the CDR3: TGTGCCAGCAGACCTGACAGGGTACTCGGCTACACCTTC.

The chain links TRBV6-1 to TRBJ1-5, with D maybe TRBD1 (5 bases). CDR1 is MNHNS, CDR2 SASEGT, per germline. There are 18 residues in the CDR3. V shed 1 base and J shed 1 base, with 17 bases lying between them. The CDR3 DNA is TGTGCCAGCAGTGAAGGTTTTATCCGGGGGGGAAGCAATCAGCCCCAGCATTTT. It codes for CASSEGFIRGGSNQPQHF.

This chain joins TRBV4-3 and TRBJ2-3; perhaps TRBD1 as D (5 bases). The CDR3 has 18 residues. Germline V CDR1 and CDR2: LGHNA, YSLEER. Trimming removed 0 bases at V and 2 bases at J, with 18 bases between. Here the CDR3 DNA reads TGCGCCAGCAGCCAAGACCCAGGGTCCGCGGTTATCACAGATACGCAGTATTTT. Translating it yields CASSQDPGSAVITDTQYF.

Only a few counts were recorded for this clone. The rearrangement links TRBV5-6 to TRBJ2-6; 7 bases match TRBD1. The germline CDR1 and CDR2 sequences are SGHDT and YYEEEE. The V gene end was trimmed by 5 bases and the J gene end by 1 base; junction bases not matched to a gene: 12. This CDR3 region has 18 residues. The CDR3 is CASRPTGVRSSGANVLTF. The DNA for the CDR3 is TGTGCCAGCAGGCCCACAGGGGTGAGGTCGTCTGGGGCCAACGTCCTGACTTTC.

This rearrangement joins TRBV7-2 to TRBJ2-7; D uncertain. Germline V CDR1 and CDR2: SGHTA, FQGNSA. Trimming removed 4 bases from V and 4 bases from J, with 8 bases in between. The CDR3 loop spans 12 amino acids. CDR3 bases: TGTGCCAGCAGCTATCCCCCTTACGAGCAGTACTTC. It translates to CASSYPPYEQYF.